One and the same sample provided the 25 T cell receptor beta chains below, sequenced in a study of T cell responses to AZD1222 COVID-19 vaccine. This table comes from immunoSEQ multiplex PCR, and its TCRdb copy is limited to in-frame clones, with some not included. The sample records tens of thousands of clones, 75% to 90% being singletons. Sequencing was performed on peripheral blood, taken on day 0 of AZD1222 vaccination. The receptors stem from an adult in good health.

The chain uses TRBV11-3 and TRBJ1-3, with D unresolved. CDR3 size: 13 residues. The germline V gene has CDR1 SGHNT and CDR2 YENEEA. V was pared by 0 bases and J by 1 base, with 1 base between. The CDR3 reads CASSLESGNTIYF. The CDR3, as DNA: TGTGCCAGCAGCTTAGAATCTGGAAACACCATATATTTT.

The chain joins TRBV10-3 to TRBJ1-1, with 10 positions matching TRBD1. J gave up 1 base and V 10 bases, and 6 bases lay outside the gene matches. The CDR3 has 14 residues. Germline CDR1 ENHRY, CDR2 SYGVKD. The CDR3 sequence is CATARQGANTEAFF. Written as DNA, the CDR3 is TGTGCCACCGCCCGACAGGGGGCGAACACTGAAGCTTTCTTT.

This chain joins TRBV28 and TRBJ2-7; a possible D gene is TRBD1 (6 bases). In germline, CDR1 is MDHEN, CDR2 SYDVKM. This CDR3 has 14 amino acids. V was pared by 7 bases and J by 2 bases, with 15 bases between. CDR3 DNA: TGTGCCAGCATCCTGGGCGGACAGACCTACGAGCAGTACTTC. It is translated as CASILGGQTYEQYF.

This chain uses TRBV5-1 with TRBJ2-3; D may be TRBD2 (6 bases). This CDR3 contains 15 residues. V lost 1 base and J 1 base, leaving 10 bases between the germline ends. The germline gives CDR1 SGHRS, CDR2 YFSETQ. The CDR3 region has the DNA TGCGCCAGCAGCTTGAATGGCGGGGGCACAGATACGCAGTATTTT. It specifies CASSLNGGGTDTQYF.

This sequence joins TRBV6-5 and TRBJ2-5; no clear D. Germline V lookup: CDR1 MNHEY, CDR2 SVGAGI. V lost 6 bases, J lost 7 bases, and 15 bases lay in between. The CDR3 is made up of 13 amino acids. The CDR3 region is CASRTQVEGTQYF. DNA of the CDR3: TGTGCCAGCAGGACGCAAGTTGAAGGGACCCAGTACTTC.

V usage is TRBV7-9 and J usage is TRBJ1-4, with TRBD1 matching over 7 bases. Germline V gene sequence: CDR1 SEHNR, CDR2 FQNEAQ (reference sequence). This CDR3 is built from 16 residues. V shed 5 bases and J 8 bases; nucleotides not matched to a gene: 14. This chain's CDR3 is CASSPRPGQDGEKLFF. Written as DNA, the CDR3 is TGTGCCAGCAGCCCCCGCCCCGGACAGGACGGGGAAAAACTGTTTTTT.

The V call is TRBV2, the J call TRBJ1-5, with D possibly matching TRBD1 (6 bases). The V end was cut by 3 bases, the J end by 3 bases, with 21 bases between. CDR1 and CDR2 (germline): SNHLY, FYNNEI. The CDR3 has 18 residues. The CDR3 region has the DNA TGTGCCAGCAGTGATTTCGGGCAGGGGCCTACTTACAATCAGCCCCAGCATTTT. Amino acid sequence: CASSDFGQGPTYNQPQHF.

The CDR3, as DNA: TGTGCCAGCAGTGCAGGGGGCTCGGCTGGAAACACCATATATTTT. Amino acids: CASSAGGSAGNTIYF. The chain recombines TRBV2 with TRBJ1-3; 8 nucleotides match TRBD1. Germline CDR1 SNHLY, CDR2 FYNNEI. V shed 4 bases, J shed 2 bases, and the junction held 4 bases outside the gene matches. The CDR3 is 15 residues long.

The rearrangement links TRBV9 to TRBJ2-3; D not certain. The CDR3 is 13 amino acids. V lost 4 bases and J lost 6, with 12 bases in between. CDR1 and CDR2 (germline): SGDLS, YYNGEE. CDR3 amino acids: CASSLSPGDTQYF. CDR3 DNA: TGTGCCAGCAGCTTGAGCCCAGGCGATACGCAGTATTTT.

The chain has TRBV5-1 and TRBJ1-6; 7 bases match TRBD1. The germline CDR1 and CDR2 sequences are SGHRS and YFSETQ. The CDR3 spans 15 residues. V lost 4 bases and J lost 3; bases outside the gene matches: 4. CDR3 residues: CASSPGDSYNSPLHF. For the CDR3, the DNA is TGCGCCAGCAGCCCCGGGGACAGCTATAATTCACCCCTCCACTTT.

This clone was picked up a small number of times. The chain links TRBV7-8 to TRBJ2-5; 10 nucleotides line up with TRBD2. This CDR3 has 15 residues. Germline lookup yields CDR1 SGHVS and CDR2 FQNEAQ. J gave up 9 bases and V 0 bases, and 7 bases lay outside the gene matches. CDR3 region: CASSLAQREGAAQYF. The DNA for the CDR3 is TGTGCCAGCAGCTTAGCCCAGCGGGAGGGCGCGGCCCAGTACTTC. Full variable domain (rest looked up from reference TRBV7-8 and TRBJ2-5): GAGVSQSPRYKVAKRGQDVALRCDPISGHVSLFWYQQALGQGPEFLTYFQNEAQLDKSGLPSDRFFAERPEGSVSTLKIQRTQQEDSAVYLCASSLAQREGAAQYFGPGTRLLVL.

The chain links TRBV7-3 to TRBJ2-3, with TRBD1 as a possible D gene (6 bases). The germline V gene encodes CDR1 SGHTA and CDR2 FQGTGA. V was cut by 4 bases and J by 6 bases, with 23 bases left in between. The CDR3 has 17 amino acids. The CDR3 region is CASSSGHRDHLTDTQYF. The CDR3 DNA reads TGTGCCAGCAGCTCGGGACACAGGGACCACCTAACGGATACGCAGTATTTT.

The chain couples TRBV6-6 to TRBJ2-7; 8 bases are shared with TRBD2. The germline V gene encodes CDR1 MNHNY and CDR2 SVGAGI (reference sequence). There are 13 residues in the CDR3. Losses at the gene ends were 6 bases for V and 3 bases for J; bases not matched to a gene: 4. CDR3 region: CASSGREGYEQYF. The CDR3 DNA follows: TGTGCCAGCAGCGGTCGGGAGGGCTACGAGCAGTACTTC.

This clone was observed a handful of times. The chain uses TRBV7-8 and TRBJ2-7; D may be TRBD1 or TRBD2 (5 bases each). The CDR3 length is 18 residues. V was pared by 2 bases and J by 4 bases, with 24 bases between. Germline CDR1 reads SGHVS; CDR2 reads FQNEAQ. The DNA of the CDR3 is TGTGCCAGCAGCTTAAGGAGGCCCGGTGAGGGACCACGTTACGAGCAGTACTTC. This gives the protein CASSLRRPGEGPRYEQYF.

The J gene is TRBJ2-5, the V gene TRBV5-1; D ambiguous. The CDR3 has 14 residues. Germline V CDR1 and CDR2: SGHRS, YFSETQ. V gave up 0 bases and J gave up 4 bases, with 10 bases separating them. CDR3 residues: CASSLDGFGETQYF. The CDR3 bases are TGCGCCAGCAGCTTGGACGGCTTCGGAGAGACCCAGTACTTC.

The chain couples TRBV7-9 to TRBJ2-4; 10 nucleotides agree with TRBD1. CDR3 size: 19 residues. The germline CDR1 and CDR2 sequences are SEHNR and FQNEAQ (reference sequence). Trimming took 1 base from V and 3 from J; bases not matched to a gene: 12. In nucleotides, the CDR3 is TGTGCCAGCAGCTTAGTAGGGGGGACAGGGGCCAGCGACAAAAACATTCAGTACTTC. Translated, it gives CASSLVGGTGASDKNIQYF.

The chain is built from TRBV21-1 and TRBJ2-7; the D segment call TRBD1 is taken from the table without a DNA check. TRBV21-1 is annotated as a pseudogene. This CDR3 spans 16 amino acids. The CDR3 DNA is TGTGCCAGCGACCCAGGACGTGACAGTTCTCCCCACGAGCAGTACTTC. Protein sequence: CASDPGRDSSPHEQYF.

The J gene is TRBJ2-5, the V gene TRBV28; tentatively, D is TRBD1 (5 bases). The CDR3 totals 14 residues. Germline lookup yields CDR1 MDHEN and CDR2 SYDVKM. The V and J ends lost 2 bases and 5 bases respectively, with 12 bases between them. This chain's CDR3 is CASSLGRALETQYF. In nucleotides, the CDR3 is TGTGCCAGCAGTTTAGGCAGGGCCTTGGAGACCCAGTACTTC. Looking up the rest from reference TRBV28 and TRBJ2-5 gives the full variable domain: DVKVTQSSRYLVKRTGEKVFLECVQDMDHENMFWYRQDPGLGLRLIYFSYDVKMKEKGDIPEGYSVSREKKERFSLILESASTNQTSMYLCASSLGRALETQYFGPGTRLLVL.

V gene TRBV12-3 or TRBV12-4 combines with J gene TRBJ2-3, with TRBD2 as a possible D gene (6 bases). The CDR3 is 13 amino acids. Trimming left V 5 bases short and J 5 bases short, with 11 bases between. The CDR3 loop is CASSLGGVDTQYF. The DNA of the CDR3 is TGTGCCAGCAGTCTCGGAGGGGTAGATACGCAGTATTTT.

This chain joins TRBV5-1 and TRBJ1-4; a possible D gene is TRBD1 (5 bases). CDR1 SGHRS and CDR2 YFSETQ come from the germline V gene. The CDR3 covers 13 residues. Trimming shortened V by 6 bases and J by 4 bases, and 10 bases separated the two germline ends. CDR3 coding DNA: TGCGCCAGCAAACTAGGGGATAATGAAAAACTGTTTTTT. It translates to CASKLGDNEKLFF.

The J gene is TRBJ2-2, the V gene TRBV15; D might be TRBD1 or TRBD2, each matching 5 bases. The germline V gene encodes CDR1 LNHNV and CDR2 YYDKDF (reference sequence). The CDR3 length is 17 residues. Trimming removed 0 bases from V and 3 bases from J, with 14 bases in between. The CDR3 region is CATSRDLGEWDTGELFF. The CDR3 DNA reads TGTGCCACCAGCAGAGATCTGGGGGAGTGGGACACCGGGGAGCTGTTTTTT.

The chain has TRBV7-2 and TRBJ2-1; 9 bases are a match to TRBD1. CDR1 is SGHTA, CDR2 FQGNSA, per germline. With 1 base clipped from V and 7 bases from J, the junction kept 8 bases outside the gene matches. The CDR3 covers 16 residues. CDR3 bases: TGTGCCAGCAGCTTAGATTCGGGACAGGGTAAAAATGAGCAGTTCTTC. Translated: CASSLDSGQGKNEQFF.

A single count supports this clone. This chain uses TRBV19 with TRBJ1-5; TRBD1 might be the D (5 bases). In germline, CDR1 is LNHDA, CDR2 SQIVND (reference sequence). Trimming shortened V by 6 bases and J by 7 bases, and 19 bases separated the two germline ends. This CDR3 has 15 residues. The CDR3 protein is CASRLGSGRAQPQHF. CDR3 bases: TGTGCCAGTAGGCTTGGGTCGGGCAGGGCCCAGCCCCAGCATTTT.

The CDR3 sequence is CASSLGTGGPWDTQYF. The CDR3 DNA is TGTGCCAGCAGCTTAGGCACGGGAGGGCCTTGGGATACGCAGTATTTT. The chain combines TRBV7-6 with TRBJ2-3, with 8 bases identical to TRBD2. CDR3 length: 16 amino acids. The V segment lost 1 base and the J segment 6 bases; nucleotides outside the gene matches: 9. Germline CDR1 is SGHVS and CDR2 is FNYEAQ. Full variable domain (rest looked up from reference TRBV7-6 and TRBJ2-3): GAGVSQSPRYKVTKRGQDVALRCDPISGHVSLYWYRQALGQGPEFLTYFNYEAQQDKSGLPNDRFSAERPEGSISTLTIQRTEQRDSAMYRCASSLGTGGPWDTQYFGPGTRLTVL.

The chain links TRBV13 to TRBJ1-3; D ambiguous. Trimming removed 0 bases at V and 0 bases at J, with 9 bases between. Germline V gene sequence: CDR1 PRHDT, CDR2 FYEKMQ (reference sequence). The CDR3 runs to 16 residues. CDR3 sequence: CASSLGGSASGNTIYF. For the CDR3, the DNA is TGTGCCAGCAGCTTAGGCGGCTCAGCCTCTGGAAACACCATATATTTT.